The rows below give T cell receptor beta chains drawn from one sample of a study of STAT3 mutations in large granular lymphocyte leukemia. The method was immunoSEQ multiplex PCR; TCRdb's version includes in-frame clones alone and lacks a portion of them. The repertoire includes more than 9,000 clones, about 88% of them detected once, and more than 35% sits in the top ten. The sequenced sample was peripheral blood mononuclear cells. All receptors derive from a man in his fifties or sixties with T-cell large granular lymphocyte leukemia. Some clones in this sample may be carry-over from other donors' samples. Each CDR3 is given with its conserved first and last residue. Each record gives: V gene, J gene, CDR3 protein.

V gene: TRBV27; J gene: TRBJ2-5; CDR3 protein: CASGLLGVQETQYF
V gene: TRBV7-9; J gene: TRBJ2-3; CDR3 protein: CASSTRVAKEGTDTQYF
V gene: TRBV29-1; J gene: TRBJ2-3; CDR3 protein: CSGTSGSWADTQYF
V gene: TRBV29-1; J gene: TRBJ2-3; CDR3 protein: CSVLQGSTDTQYF
V gene: TRBV4-1; J gene: TRBJ2-7; CDR3 protein: CASSRDSRSTEQYF
V gene: TRBV23-1; J gene: TRBJ2-3; CDR3 protein: CASSQSVSTDTQYF
V gene: TRBV9; J gene: TRBJ2-1; CDR3 protein: CASSVSRAQSWGATYNEQFF
V gene: TRBV2; J gene: TRBJ2-7; CDR3 protein: CASSEAGPYEQYF
V gene: TRBV7-2; J gene: TRBJ2-7; CDR3 protein: CASSSLGAGLSDEQYF
V gene: TRBV19; J gene: TRBJ2-1; CDR3 protein: CASSMHNEQFF
V gene: TRBV7-9; J gene: TRBJ2-6; CDR3 protein: CASSLTGMAGAGANVLTF
V gene: TRBV28; J gene: TRBJ2-6; CDR3 protein: CASIAGYGANVLTF
V gene: TRBV25-1; J gene: TRBJ1-5; CDR3 protein: CASSEWGGGQPQHF
V gene: TRBV4-3; J gene: TRBJ2-3; CDR3 protein: CASSPDRGNTDTQYF
V gene: TRBV2; J gene: TRBJ2-3; CDR3 protein: CASSEASGQGLDTQYF
V gene: TRBV30; J gene: TRBJ1-2; CDR3 protein: CAWVRDIKRGYTF
V gene: TRBV29-1; J gene: TRBJ2-7; CDR3 protein: CSGQGTGPEYF
V gene: TRBV18; J gene: TRBJ2-7; CDR3 protein: CASSASRDSLYEQYF
V gene: TRBV14; J gene: TRBJ2-7; CDR3 protein: CASSQRVQVDEQYF
V gene: TRBV10-3; J gene: TRBJ1-1; CDR3 protein: CAIRVGLLNTEAFF
V gene: TRBV7-9; J gene: TRBJ2-1; CDR3 protein: CASSLEPTYNEQFF
V gene: TRBV5-1; J gene: TRBJ2-7; CDR3 protein: CASQPWGIHEQYF
V gene: TRBV13; J gene: TRBJ2-7; CDR3 protein: CASSLAPSGSTEQYF
V gene: TRBV13; J gene: TRBJ2-7; CDR3 protein: CASSSWTSSNFRYF
V gene: TRBV6-5; J gene: TRBJ2-7; CDR3 protein: CASRPQVSYEQYF
V gene: TRBV18; J gene: TRBJ2-7; CDR3 protein: CASAPGLANYEQYF
V gene: TRBV7-9; J gene: TRBJ2-7; CDR3 protein: CASSSGQVPYEQYF
V gene: TRBV29-1; J gene: TRBJ2-5; CDR3 protein: CSVEWGLAGPGTQYF
V gene: TRBV10-3; J gene: TRBJ2-1; CDR3 protein: CAISGGLAGGSNEQFF
V gene: TRBV7-9; J gene: TRBJ2-4; CDR3 protein: CASRRAGAKNIQYF
V gene: TRBV6-5; J gene: TRBJ1-2; CDR3 protein: CASSYSSHYGYTF
V gene: TRBV29-1; J gene: TRBJ2-2; CDR3 protein: CSVASGTGTNTGELFF
V gene: TRBV28; J gene: TRBJ1-1; CDR3 protein: CASSLFPNTEAFF
V gene: TRBV18; J gene: TRBJ2-1; CDR3 protein: CASSPLAEVSGSYNEQFF
V gene: TRBV25-1; J gene: TRBJ1-4; CDR3 protein: CASSAVGGGEKLFF
V gene: TRBV7-2; J gene: TRBJ1-2; CDR3 protein: CASSLRGGQPGYGYTF
V gene: TRBV30; J gene: TRBJ1-2; CDR3 protein: CAWSRDRPYGYTF
V gene: TRBV7-2; J gene: TRBJ2-3; CDR3 protein: CASSLRAALSTDTQYF
V gene: TRBV6-5; J gene: TRBJ1-1; CDR3 protein: CASSYRGAAEAFF
V gene: TRBV7-9; J gene: TRBJ2-2; CDR3 protein: CASSKGPRAMFPGELFF
V gene: TRBV5-1; J gene: TRBJ2-7; CDR3 protein: CASSLENYEQYF
V gene: TRBV6-6; J gene: TRBJ2-7; CDR3 protein: CASSYPPGVAYEQYF
V gene: TRBV18; J gene: TRBJ2-1; CDR3 protein: CASSEQGSDYNEQFF
V gene: TRBV7-9; J gene: TRBJ2-6; CDR3 protein: CASSLGAGLISGANVLTF
V gene: TRBV4-3; J gene: TRBJ2-3; CDR3 protein: CASSQVRQGGGTDTQYF
V gene: TRBV7-8; J gene: TRBJ1-1; CDR3 protein: CASSSQQNTEAFF
V gene: TRBV7-9; J gene: TRBJ2-6; CDR3 protein: CASSLAMEGSGANVLTF
V gene: TRBV5-4; J gene: TRBJ2-3; CDR3 protein: CASSLAPSTDTQYF
V gene: TRBV19; J gene: TRBJ2-7; CDR3 protein: CASSIDWGSYEQYF